A selection of T cell receptor beta chains follows, all from one sample in a study of blood T cell repertoires in COVID-19. TCRdb's table, derived via immunoSEQ multiplex PCR, lists solely in-frame clones and lacks some. The table records approximately 110,000 clones, 70% to 85% of them present only once. The sample comprised peripheral blood. These receptors all stem from a woman aged 80 or older with active or convalescent COVID-19. Each CDR3 is given with its conserved first and last residue. For some rows the clone size is stated as once, few or many, or as a class when expanded; others skip it.

V gene	J gene	clone size	CDR3 protein
TRBV20-1	TRBJ2-1	NA	CSASGGTSVSYNEQFF
TRBV3-1/TRBV3-2	TRBJ2-1	once	CASSRLGAGVGYNEQFF
TRBV5-1	TRBJ2-3	NA	CASSSAGGSGSLPDTQYF
TRBV15	TRBJ1-3	NA	CATSRDFGVPGNTIYF
TRBV29-1	TRBJ2-4	NA	CSANPGNTKNIQYF
TRBV28	TRBJ2-4	NA	CASRRTGSGKNIQYF
TRBV19	TRBJ2-3	NA	CASSIESPRDTQYF
TRBV5-1	TRBJ2-2	NA	CASRPTGSNTGELFF
TRBV14	TRBJ2-1	NA	CASSSRPPGGNEQFF
TRBV27	TRBJ2-7	NA	CASSLGAGGHEQYF
TRBV2	TRBJ2-3	NA	CASSDRDTPSTDTQYF
TRBV9	TRBJ1-3	NA	CASSDKPGTGVGNTIYF
TRBV2	TRBJ1-4	NA	CASSRTGQGEKLFF
TRBV9	TRBJ2-5	few	CASSPVGQRGPKTQYF
TRBV11-3	TRBJ1-1	NA	CASSRGQNTEAFF
TRBV6-5	TRBJ2-7	NA	CASSTRDKPYEQYF
TRBV28	TRBJ2-5	NA	CASSISGSGETQYF
TRBV14	TRBJ2-1	once	CASSIGLAGIYEQFF
TRBV11-2	TRBJ2-1	NA	CASSIGTSGLNEQFF
TRBV6-5	TRBJ1-1	NA	CASRIDRDSEAFF
TRBV5-6	TRBJ1-2	few	CASSVQGANYGYTF
TRBV10-3	TRBJ1-5	once	CATRDGSNQPQHF
TRBV7-6	TRBJ1-2	NA	CASSLVGLEGYTF
TRBV25-1	TRBJ2-7	NA	CASSAPTQGFSYEQYF
TRBV15	TRBJ1-4	NA	CATSREVGQGLGKLFF
TRBV28	TRBJ1-1	NA	CASSLAGTGSATEAFF
TRBV6-1	TRBJ2-1	NA	CASSERGDAAGVLYNEQFF
TRBV7-6	TRBJ2-7	NA	CASSLAPRLAGGSSSYEQYF
TRBV28	TRBJ1-5	NA	CASSSTVYNQPQHF